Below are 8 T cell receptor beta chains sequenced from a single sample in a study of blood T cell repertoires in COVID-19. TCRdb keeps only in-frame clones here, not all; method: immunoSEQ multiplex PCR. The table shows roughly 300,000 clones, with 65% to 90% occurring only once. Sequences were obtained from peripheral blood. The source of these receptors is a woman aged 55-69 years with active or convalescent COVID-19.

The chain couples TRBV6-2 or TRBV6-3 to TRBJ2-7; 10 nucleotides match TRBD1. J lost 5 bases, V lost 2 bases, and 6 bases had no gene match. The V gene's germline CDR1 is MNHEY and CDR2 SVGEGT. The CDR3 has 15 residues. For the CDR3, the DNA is TGTGCCAGCAGTTACCGGGACAGGGGCTTCGACGAGCAGTACTTC. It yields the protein CASSYRDRGFDEQYF.

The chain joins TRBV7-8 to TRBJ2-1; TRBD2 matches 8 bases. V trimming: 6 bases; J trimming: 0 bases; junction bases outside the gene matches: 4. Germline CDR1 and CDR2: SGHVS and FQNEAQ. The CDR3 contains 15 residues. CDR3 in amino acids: CASRLSGNSYNEQFF. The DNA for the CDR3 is TGTGCCAGCAGGCTTAGCGGGAACTCCTACAATGAGCAGTTCTTC.

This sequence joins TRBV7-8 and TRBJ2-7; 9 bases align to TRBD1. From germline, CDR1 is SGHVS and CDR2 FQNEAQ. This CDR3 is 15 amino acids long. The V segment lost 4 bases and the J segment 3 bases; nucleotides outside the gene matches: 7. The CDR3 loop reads CASSSRTGVFYEQYF. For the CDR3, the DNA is TGTGCCAGCAGCTCGCGGACAGGGGTCTTCTACGAGCAGTACTTC.

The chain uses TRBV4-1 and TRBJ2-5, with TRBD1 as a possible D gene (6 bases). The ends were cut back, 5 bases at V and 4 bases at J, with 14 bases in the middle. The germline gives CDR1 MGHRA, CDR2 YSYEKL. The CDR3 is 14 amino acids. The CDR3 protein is CASSSPTGLETQYF. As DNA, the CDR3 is TGCGCCAGCAGCTCACCGACAGGATTAGAGACCCAGTACTTC.

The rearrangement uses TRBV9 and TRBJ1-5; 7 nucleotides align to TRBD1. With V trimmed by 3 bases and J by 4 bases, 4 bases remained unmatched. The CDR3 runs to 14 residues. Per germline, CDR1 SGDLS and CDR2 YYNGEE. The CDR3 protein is CASSAGQSNQPQHF. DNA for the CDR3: TGTGCCAGCAGCGCGGGACAGAGTAATCAGCCCCAGCATTTT.

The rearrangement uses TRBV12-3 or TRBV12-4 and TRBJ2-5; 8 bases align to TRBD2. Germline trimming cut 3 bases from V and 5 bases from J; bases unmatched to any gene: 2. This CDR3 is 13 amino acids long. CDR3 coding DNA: TGTGCCAGCAGTTTGAGACTAGCGGAGACCCAGTACTTC. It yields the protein CASSLRLAETQYF.

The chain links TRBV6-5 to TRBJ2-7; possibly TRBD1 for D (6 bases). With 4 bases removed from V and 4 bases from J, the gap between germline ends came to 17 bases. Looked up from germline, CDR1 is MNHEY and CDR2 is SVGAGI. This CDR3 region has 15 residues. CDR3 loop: CASSSLSGGAYEQYF. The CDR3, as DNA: TGTGCCAGCAGTTCCTTGAGTGGGGGCGCGTACGAGCAGTACTTC.

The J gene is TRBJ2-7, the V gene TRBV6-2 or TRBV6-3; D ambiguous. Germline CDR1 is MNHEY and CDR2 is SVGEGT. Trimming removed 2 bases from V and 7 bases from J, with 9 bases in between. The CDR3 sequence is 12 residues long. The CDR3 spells CASSYLLREQYF. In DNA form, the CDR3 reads TGTGCCAGCAGTTACCTCTTGCGAGAGCAGTACTTC.